This entry features one T cell receptor beta chain sequence. Its antigen is undetermined. Treatment indicated: oral pan-JAK inhibitor, 5-10 mg twice daily. This sample stems from a study of CD8+ T cells in alopecia areata. Study background: Those treated were given oral tofacitinib at 5 to 10 mg twice daily. For 6 to 18 months, tofacitinib was taken, and 6 months off drug followed.

General study results and limits: Tissue-resident alphabeta T cells belonging to normal skin likewise get sequenced within scalp specimens. Many expanded lesional clones persisted in scalp and blood during tofacitinib treatment.

The sequencing template was cDNA reverse transcribed from extracted RNA. Some clones are missing from TCRdb's copy, which holds only in-frame ones; the method was immunoSEQ multiplex PCR. The table has about 250,000 clones, 60% seen once. The CDR3 has 14 amino acids. The V gene lost 5 bases and the J gene lost 3 bases, with 11 bases spanning the gap. The germline V gene has CDR1 SGHVS and CDR2 FQNEAQ. The receptor was isolated from a human donor with alopecia areata. The V gene is TRBV7-8, the J gene TRBJ1-5; D is unclear. Sequenced here: CD4+ T cells sorted from blood, sampled between weeks 51 and 54, from a patient treated with tofacitinib. The DNA of the CDR3 is TGTGCCAGCAGCCGAGACGGTTCCAATCAGCCCCAGCATTTT. Translation gives CASSRDGSNQPQHF.